What follows describes a single T cell receptor (beta chain). The CDR3 totals 19 residues. The V gene lost 6 bases and the J gene lost 5 bases, with 29 bases spanning the gap. The germline V gene encodes CDR1 MNHEY and CDR2 SMNVEV (reference sequence). These data come from a study of blood T cell repertoires in COVID-19. Study-wide context: Nucleic acid was either cDNA or gDNA, and it came from T cells, B-cell-depleted T cells, or PBMCs.

Original analysis: Amplifying reference gene primers gave estimates of nucleated cell counts. TCRdb's copy holds only in-frame clones and misses some; the assay was immunoSEQ multiplex PCR. V and J calls and clone size follow that table, whereas D and trimming were derived from the DNA. The sample shows about 72,000 clones, 70% to 90% of them seen only once. The specimen was peripheral blood. The clonotype was recovered from a woman older than 75 with acute or convalescent COVID-19. V gene TRBV27 combines with J gene TRBJ1-5, with a tentative D call TRBD1 (5 bases). The CDR3, as DNA: TGTGCCAGCAGGAAGGCCGGGACTGGCTTTGAGAGGGGCCATCAGCCCCAGCATTTT. Translation: CASRKAGTGFERGHQPQHF.